The present T cell receptor beta chain was sequenced within a study of cytomegalovirus exposure and HLA in healthy donors. Generated by immunoSEQ multiplex PCR, the TCRdb table keeps only in-frame clones and is missing some. The profile shows under 75,000 clones, 90% to 96% of them singletons. With respect to this clone: The antigen is not known.

Findings and caveats of the study: Some TCR beta chains (roughly 160 of them) were listed as cytomegalovirus-associated.

Trimming cost V 5 bases and J 1 base; bases outside gene matches: 9. In germline, CDR1 is SGHAT, CDR2 FQNNGV. This CDR3 has 16 residues. This sequence was found in a woman aged 18-29 years in good health and CMV-seronegative. V usage is TRBV11-2 and J usage is TRBJ2-5; 8 bases fit TRBD1. Sequences were obtained from PBMCs. The CDR3 DNA reads as TGTGCCAGCAGCCCTACCCCGACAGGGGTCCAAGAGACCCAGTACTTC. Translation gives CASSPTPTGVQETQYF. Using reference TRBV11-2 and TRBJ2-5 for the parts outside the CDR3, the full variable domain is EAGVAQSPRYKIIEKRQSVAFWCNPISGHATLYWYQQILGQGPKLLIQFQNNGVVDDSQLPKDRFSAERLKGVDSTLKIQPAKLEDSAVYLCASSPTPTGVQETQYFGPGTRLLVL.